These T cell receptor beta chains were read from a single sample in a study of graft-versus-host responses after intestinal transplantation. Profiled with immunoSEQ multiplex PCR; TCRdb holds only in-frame clones, not every one. Here the sample spans approximately 90,000 clones, about 88% being singletons. These receptors have no identified antigens. Material: unstimulated CD4+ T cells sorted from spleen or lymph node cells, obtained before transplant. The source of these receptors is a human donor who was the organ donor for an intestinal transplant. Both conserved end residues are part of each CDR3. D genes are given only for firm matches. Where a row states a size, it is once, few, many or the class of an expanded clone; other rows omit it.

abundance | d_gene | j_gene | v_gene | CDR3nt | CDR3aa
- | TRBD1 | TRBJ2-7 | TRBV10-1 | TGCGCCAGCAGTGAAAAGGAGGACAGGAGCTCCTACGAGCAGTACTTC | CASSEKEDRSSYEQYF
- | - | TRBJ2-1 | TRBV9 | TGTGCCAGCAGCGTAGGGCCGAGTGAGTTAGGGGACAATGAGCAGTTCTTC | CASSVGPSELGDNEQFF
- | - | TRBJ1-1 | TRBV6-1 | TGTGCCAGCAGTCCTGGACAGCATCTGTACACTGAAGCTTTCTTT | CASSPGQHLYTEAFF
- | TRBD1 | TRBJ2-3 | TRBV4-3 | TGCGCCAGCAGCCAAACGAACAGGGGATCTAGCACAGATACGCAGTATTTT | CASSQTNRGSSTDTQYF
- | TRBD1 | TRBJ1-1 | TRBV5-1 | TGCGCCAGCAGCCCTAGGACAGGGAACACTGAAGCTTTCTTT | CASSPRTGNTEAFF
few | TRBD1 | TRBJ1-2 | TRBV6-1 | TGTGCCAGCAGTGAAGGGATACAGGGGATTGGCTACACCTTC | CASSEGIQGIGYTF
- | - | TRBJ2-3 | TRBV5-1 | TGCGCCAGCAGCTTGGGCCGGGCGGGGAGAGATACGCAGTATTTT | CASSLGRAGRDTQYF
once | - | TRBJ1-1 | TRBV7-2 | TGTGCCAGCAGCATCAGGGCTACAATGAACACTGAAGCTTTCTTT | CASSIRATMNTEAFF
- | - | TRBJ2-5 | TRBV11-2 | TGTGCCAGCAGCTTAGGAAACAGGAGGGGAGAGACCCAGTACTTC | CASSLGNRRGETQYF
- | TRBD1 | TRBJ1-2 | TRBV5-1 | TGCGCCAGCAGCTTGGGCCTGGGGGGACAGGGCCTAAGGGGCTATGGCTACACCTTC | CASSLGLGGQGLRGYGYTF
few | - | TRBJ1-4 | TRBV5-1 | TGCGCCAGCAGGTCTGTCTCGGGTAATGAAAAACTGTTTTTT | CASRSVSGNEKLFF
few | TRBD1 | TRBJ1-1 | TRBV6-6 | TGTGCCAGCAGTCCCGGGACAGGGGTCTGGGGCACTGAAGCTTTCTTT | CASSPGTGVWGTEAFF
- | - | TRBJ2-1 | TRBV7-9 | TGTGCCAGCAGCTTATTGCCGTCGCCCAGCTCCTACAATGAGCAGTTCTTC | CASSLLPSPSSYNEQFF
- | - | TRBJ2-7 | TRBV7-2 | TGTGCCAGCAGCCCCCACCCTTTTGCGCGGAGGAGCTCCTACGAGCAGTACTTC | CASSPHPFARRSSYEQYF
- | TRBD1 | TRBJ1-4 | TRBV27 | TGTGCCAGCAGCAAACAGGGGGCAGGGGAAAAACTGTTTTTT | CASSKQGAGEKLFF
once | TRBD2 | TRBJ2-1 | TRBV7-2 | TGTGCCAGCAGCTTAGTTTCTAGCGGGAGGGCCGGTGAGCAGTTCTTC | CASSLVSSGRAGEQFF
- | - | TRBJ2-5 | TRBV7-9 | TGTGCCAGCAGCCCGCCCGTTCGACTTGCAGAGACCCAGTACTTC | CASSPPVRLAETQYF
- | - | TRBJ1-5 | TRBV2 | TGTGCCAGCACCCCAGGGGTTGGCAATCAGCCCCAGCATTTT | CASTPGVGNQPQHF
- | - | TRBJ2-3 | TRBV4-2 | TGTGCCAGCAGCCAAGAGGTCGGGACGCAGTATTTT | CASSQEVGTQYF
- | - | TRBJ2-3 | TRBV7-9 | TGTGCCAGCAGCTTGGAGGCTACGCAGTATTTT | CASSLEATQYF
- | TRBD1 | TRBJ1-2 | TRBV27 | TGTGCCAGCAGTCTTCAGGGGGCAGGGTGGAGTGGCTACACCTTC | CASSLQGAGWSGYTF
once | TRBD1 | TRBJ1-2 | TRBV5-1 | TGCGCCAGCAGCTTGGACAGGGGAGTGTGGGGCTACACCTTC | CASSLDRGVWGYTF
- | TRBD1 | TRBJ1-1 | TRBV18 | TGTGCCAGCTCACCCGACAGGGTGAACACTGAAGCTTTCTTT | CASSPDRVNTEAFF
- | - | TRBJ1-1 | TRBV18 | TGTGCCAGCTCACCATCAGGGGAGACTGAAGCTTTCTTT | CASSPSGETEAFF
- | - | TRBJ1-3 | TRBV15 | TGTGCCACCAGCAGAGATCGGTGGACATCTGGAAACACCATATATTTT | CATSRDRWTSGNTIYF
- | TRBD1 | TRBJ1-5 | TRBV30 | TGTGCCTGGACTACCCAGGGGGCCCAGCCCCAGCATTTT | CAWTTQGAQPQHF
- | - | TRBJ1-2 | TRBV2 | TGTGCCAGCCCCCCATGGGCCAGCACTGCTACTAACTATGGCTACACCTTC | CASPPWASTATNYGYTF
- | - | TRBJ1-5 | TRBV7-2 | TGTGCCAGCAGCTTAGGTTCCGGGGGCAATCAGCCCCAGCATTTT | CASSLGSGGNQPQHF
- | TRBD1 | TRBJ2-3 | TRBV5-1 | TGCGCCAGCAGCTTGGCGGGACAGGGGTTAGATACGCAGTATTTT | CASSLAGQGLDTQYF
- | - | TRBJ2-2 | TRBV18 | TGTGCCAGCTCACCCTGGGCCCCCAACACCGGGGAGCTGTTTTTT | CASSPWAPNTGELFF
once | - | TRBJ1-5 | TRBV7-2 | TGTGCCAGCAGCTCGAGGGCAGGTGGTCAGCCCCAGCATTTT | CASSSRAGGQPQHF
- | TRBD1 | TRBJ1-4 | TRBV2 | TGTGCCAGCACGGACAGGGGTTGGGATAAACTGTTTTTT | CASTDRGWDKLFF
- | - | TRBJ1-2 | TRBV6-1 | TGTGCCAGCAAAAGTCAGGGCGGCGGGAATGGCTACACCTTC | CASKSQGGGNGYTF
- | - | TRBJ2-5 | TRBV19 | TGTGCCAGTAGTAGGGGGTCGGGGGGCCGGGAGACCCAGTACTTC | CASSRGSGGRETQYF
- | TRBD1 | TRBJ2-1 | TRBV6-1 | TGTGCCAGCAGTGCCAGACAGGGGGCTAACTACAATGAGCAGTTCTTC | CASSARQGANYNEQFF
- | TRBD1 | TRBJ1-5 | TRBV5-5 | TGTGCCAGCAGCTTGGTAACAGGGGCTCAGCCCCAGCATTTT | CASSLVTGAQPQHF
- | TRBD2 | TRBJ2-3 | TRBV12-5 | TGTGCTAGTGGTTTGGTACTTAGCGGGAGACCACGTAGCACAGATACGCAGTATTTT | CASGLVLSGRPRSTDTQYF
few | - | TRBJ1-4 | TRBV7-9 | TGTGCCAGCAGCTTAGGACGGGGATCGGCTGCTATCGAAAAACTGTTTTTT | CASSLGRGSAAIEKLFF
- | - | TRBJ2-1 | TRBV11-1 | TGTGCCAGCAGCTTAGACCTTACGAGGAATGAGCAGTTCTTC | CASSLDLTRNEQFF
- | - | TRBJ2-5 | TRBV28 | TGTGCCAGCAGTTCGAGACAGGCCGGGTACTTC | CASSSRQAGYF
- | TRBD2 | TRBJ2-5 | TRBV7-2 | TGTGCCAGCAGCGGGGGGGTAGGAGAGACCCAGTACTTC | CASSGGVGETQYF
- | TRBD1 | TRBJ1-5 | TRBV9 | TGTGCCAGCAGCGTAGGGGGACAGGGGAGACAGCCCCAGCATTTT | CASSVGGQGRQPQHF
- | TRBD1 | TRBJ1-5 | TRBV27 | TGTGCCAGCTCGACAGGGGGGGTTGGCAATCAGCCCCAGCATTTT | CASSTGGVGNQPQHF
- | TRBD1 | TRBJ1-3 | TRBV7-8 | TGTGCCAGCAGCCACAGGGGGCTAGGAAACACCATATATTTT | CASSHRGLGNTIYF
few | - | TRBJ2-4 | TRBV5-6 | TGTGCCAGCAGCCCCGCTGGTGGCAGGGACATTCAGTACTTC | CASSPAGGRDIQYF
few | - | TRBJ2-1 | TRBV6-6 | TGTGCCAGCTGGGGCACTGAGCAGTTCTTC | CASWGTEQFF
- | - | TRBJ2-5 | TRBV18 | TGTGCCAGCTCACCAGGGGGGTCACGGGAGACCCAGTACTTC | CASSPGGSRETQYF
few | - | TRBJ1-1 | TRBV30 | TGTGCCTGTTCGGAGGGGAGGAACACTGAAGCTTTCTTT | CACSEGRNTEAFF